This T cell receptor (beta chain) was sequenced in a study of T cell changes during pregnancy in multiple sclerosis. The CDR3 consists of 14 residues. Deletions cut 3 bases from V and 1 base from J, with 9 bases between. Germline V gene data show CDR1 as GTSNPN and CDR2 as SVGIG (reference sequence). Method: immunoSEQ multiplex PCR; TCRdb's copy keeps in-frame clones and lacks some. Of some 64,000 clones detected, approximately 90% appear once; the ten largest clones hold roughly 2.2%. This TCR came from a female donor with multiple sclerosis, enrolled in a pregnancy study. Here the sequenced sample was peripheral blood, taken in the first trimester of pregnancy. J is TRBJ1-4 and V is TRBV30; no reliable D call. CDR3 in DNA: TGTGCCTGGAGACCAGGAGGAACTAATGAAAAACTGTTTTTT. This encodes CAWRPGGTNEKLFF.